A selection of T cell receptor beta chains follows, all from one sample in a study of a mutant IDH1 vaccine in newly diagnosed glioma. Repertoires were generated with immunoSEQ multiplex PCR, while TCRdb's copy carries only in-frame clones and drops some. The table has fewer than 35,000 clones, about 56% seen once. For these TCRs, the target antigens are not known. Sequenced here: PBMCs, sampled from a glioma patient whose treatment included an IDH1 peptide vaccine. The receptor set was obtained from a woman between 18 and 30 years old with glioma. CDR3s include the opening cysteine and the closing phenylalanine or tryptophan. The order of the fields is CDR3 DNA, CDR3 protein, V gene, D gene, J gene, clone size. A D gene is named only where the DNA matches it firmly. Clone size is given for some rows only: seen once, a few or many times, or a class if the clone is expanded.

CDR3 DNA: TGTGCCAGCAGCTTAGCCCCGACAATCATGAACACTGAAGCTTTCTTT; CDR3 protein: CASSLAPTIMNTEAFF; V gene: TRBV7-2; D gene: NA; J gene: TRBJ1-1; clone size: few
CDR3 DNA: TGTGCCAGCTTAACGGGACAGGGGGACTATGGCTACACCTTC; CDR3 protein: CASLTGQGDYGYTF; V gene: TRBV5-8; D gene: TRBD1; J gene: TRBJ1-2; clone size: few
CDR3 DNA: TGCGCCAGCAGCCTGCGTGGAACTAATGAAAAACTGTTTTTT; CDR3 protein: CASSLRGTNEKLFF; V gene: TRBV5-1; D gene: NA; J gene: TRBJ1-4; clone size: NA
CDR3 DNA: TGTGCCAGCAGCCGTCCGGGACAGGGGGAAGAGACCCAGTACTTC; CDR3 protein: CASSRPGQGEETQYF; V gene: TRBV11-2; D gene: TRBD1; J gene: TRBJ2-5; clone size: NA
CDR3 DNA: TGTGCTAGCAGCTTAGATACTAATCAGCCCCAGCATTTT; CDR3 protein: CASSLDTNQPQHF; V gene: TRBV7-7; D gene: NA; J gene: TRBJ1-5; clone size: few
CDR3 DNA: TGTGCCAGCAGGCGACAGGGAACTAATGAAAAACTGTTTTTT; CDR3 protein: CASRRQGTNEKLFF; V gene: TRBV7-2; D gene: TRBD1; J gene: TRBJ1-4; clone size: once
CDR3 DNA: TGTGCCAGCAGCGGCCGGGACAGGAGGTACGAGCAGTACTTC; CDR3 protein: CASSGRDRRYEQYF; V gene: TRBV11-1; D gene: TRBD1; J gene: TRBJ2-7; clone size: few
CDR3 DNA: TGTGCCAGTAGTCCTCTCAGCAATCAGCCCCAGCATTTT; CDR3 protein: CASSPLSNQPQHF; V gene: TRBV19; D gene: NA; J gene: TRBJ1-5; clone size: NA
CDR3 DNA: TGTGCCAGCAGCCGTGCCTTAGGGATTGAGCAGTTCTTC; CDR3 protein: CASSRALGIEQFF; V gene: TRBV6-6; D gene: NA; J gene: TRBJ2-1; clone size: NA
CDR3 DNA: TGTGCCAGCTACGGGGGACGGACCACTTTACAGCCCCAGCATTTT; CDR3 protein: CASYGGRTTLQPQHF; V gene: TRBV28; D gene: NA; J gene: TRBJ1-5; clone size: few
CDR3 DNA: TGTGCCAGCAGTCGCACAGGTGCGTCCTACGAGCAGTACTTC; CDR3 protein: CASSRTGASYEQYF; V gene: TRBV13; D gene: NA; J gene: TRBJ2-7; clone size: NA
CDR3 DNA: TGTGCCAGCAGCTCCAGTCGAGAAGGCCCAACCTACGAGCAGTACTTC; CDR3 protein: CASSSSREGPTYEQYF; V gene: TRBV11-3; D gene: NA; J gene: TRBJ2-7; clone size: NA
CDR3 DNA: TGTGCCAGCAGCTCCTGGGGGTCGACAGGGGGCTTATCCATATATTTT; CDR3 protein: CASSSWGSTGGLSIYF; V gene: TRBV5-6; D gene: TRBD1; J gene: TRBJ1-3; clone size: NA
CDR3 DNA: TGTGCCAGTGGACTAGCGGGGCGGGAGCAGTACTTC; CDR3 protein: CASGLAGREQYF; V gene: TRBV19; D gene: TRBD2; J gene: TRBJ2-7; clone size: NA
CDR3 DNA: TGTGCCAGCAGTCAACCCCAGGGACGGGTGGATGAGCAGTTCTTC; CDR3 protein: CASSQPQGRVDEQFF; V gene: TRBV27; D gene: NA; J gene: TRBJ2-1; clone size: NA
CDR3 DNA: TGTGCCAGCAGTTTATCCTCCGCCAGGGGGAGCTCCTACAATGAGCAGTTCTTC; CDR3 protein: CASSLSSARGSSYNEQFF; V gene: TRBV27; D gene: TRBD1; J gene: TRBJ2-1; clone size: NA
CDR3 DNA: TGTGCCAGCAGCACATGGGAAGATACGCAGTATTTT; CDR3 protein: CASSTWEDTQYF; V gene: TRBV5-5; D gene: NA; J gene: TRBJ2-3; clone size: NA
CDR3 DNA: TGTGCCAGCAGCTTATCGCCCTACGAGCAGTACTTC; CDR3 protein: CASSLSPYEQYF; V gene: TRBV7-2; D gene: NA; J gene: TRBJ2-7; clone size: NA
CDR3 DNA: TGTGCCAGCAGCTTGGTAGGGACTAGCTACGAGCAGTACTTC; CDR3 protein: CASSLVGTSYEQYF; V gene: TRBV5-6; D gene: TRBD2; J gene: TRBJ2-7; clone size: NA
CDR3 DNA: TGTGCCAGCAGCGTAGGCGTTTTCGAGCAGTACTTC; CDR3 protein: CASSVGVFEQYF; V gene: TRBV11-2; D gene: NA; J gene: TRBJ2-7; clone size: NA
CDR3 DNA: TGTGCCAGCAGCAAAGGAAATCTCAGGGTGGCTCACTCTGGAAACACCATATATTTT; CDR3 protein: CASSKGNLRVAHSGNTIYF; V gene: TRBV21-1; D gene: NA; J gene: TRBJ1-3; clone size: few
CDR3 DNA: TGTGCCTGGAGTGAACCTTATAGCAATCAGCCCCAGCATTTT; CDR3 protein: CAWSEPYSNQPQHF; V gene: TRBV30; D gene: NA; J gene: TRBJ1-5; clone size: NA
CDR3 DNA: TGTGCCAGCAGCCCCGGCCCGGAGGGCTACACCTTC; CDR3 protein: CASSPGPEGYTF; V gene: TRBV5-6; D gene: NA; J gene: TRBJ1-2; clone size: NA
CDR3 DNA: TGTGCGAGCACCGGGAACTCCTACGAGCAGTACTTC; CDR3 protein: CASTGNSYEQYF; V gene: TRBV25-1; D gene: NA; J gene: TRBJ2-7; clone size: NA
CDR3 DNA: TGTGCCAGCAGCTTAGCAGGCTACGAGCAGTACTTC; CDR3 protein: CASSLAGYEQYF; V gene: TRBV11-1; D gene: NA; J gene: TRBJ2-7; clone size: few
CDR3 DNA: TGTGCTAGCAGTCGGAATAGCGGGAGCTCCTACAATGAGCAGTTCTTC; CDR3 protein: CASSRNSGSSYNEQFF; V gene: TRBV7-7; D gene: TRBD2; J gene: TRBJ2-1; clone size: NA
CDR3 DNA: TGTGCCAGCAGCTTAGAGTCAGGGAATCCCTACAATGAGCAGTTCTTC; CDR3 protein: CASSLESGNPYNEQFF; V gene: TRBV7-2; D gene: NA; J gene: TRBJ2-1; clone size: NA
CDR3 DNA: TGTGCCAGCAGTTTATCGGGGACAGGGAGTGATGGCTACACCTTC; CDR3 protein: CASSLSGTGSDGYTF; V gene: TRBV27; D gene: TRBD1; J gene: TRBJ1-2; clone size: NA
CDR3 DNA: TGTGCCAGCAGCTTGGAGGCCGTCCCAGTGTCAGATACGCAGTATTTT; CDR3 protein: CASSLEAVPVSDTQYF; V gene: TRBV5-6; D gene: NA; J gene: TRBJ2-3; clone size: NA